The entry below gives a single T cell receptor (beta chain) sequence along with its context. The antigen remains unidentified. This sample was taken from a study of T cell responses to AZD1222 COVID-19 vaccine. At the level of the study: Second-dose intervals of approximately 4 or approximately 12 weeks were pooled. Study-wide results and limits: Reportedly, close to half of spike-specific TCRs are directed against unmutated variant regions. Vaccine-associated CD4 TCRs spanned spike, dominant at 160-218 and 743-854. Just a handful of AZD1222 recipients were seropositive at baseline.

Clones were read by immunoSEQ multiplex PCR, and TCRdb kept only the in-frame ones, dropping some. The table has some 130,000 clones, roughly 85% seen once; the top ten hold 7.5% to 8.5%. The CDR3 extends over 17 amino acids. Trimming took 0 bases from V and 5 from J; bases not matched to a gene: 8. Germline V gene lookup returns CDR1 SGHVS and CDR2 FNYEAQ. Material: peripheral blood, obtained on day 0 of AZD1222 vaccination. The chain carries TRBV7-6 and TRBJ1-4; 8 nucleotides align to TRBD1. The sequence came from an adult in good health. Here the CDR3 reads CASSLAKAGTGNEKLFF. The CDR3 DNA follows: TGTGCCAGCAGCTTAGCAAAGGCCGGGACAGGAAATGAAAAACTGTTTTTT.